This T cell receptor beta chain was sequenced in a study of T cells in Graves' hyperthyroidism and ophthalmopathy (dated by TCRdb to between 2019 and 2020). Study-wide context: Peripheral blood was sampled at the time of initial diagnosis, prior to any treatment. To identify distinguishing TCR V-J signatures, a discovery cohort of roughly 100 patients was used, comprising 43 with Graves' ophthalmopathy and some 60 with stable Graves' hyperthyroidism. Whether ophthalmopathy could be predicted prospectively was tested in an independent validation cohort made up of 18 hyperthyroidism patients plus 17 patients who later progressed to ophthalmopathy. For training and testing, the 100 or so patients in the discovery cohort were randomly divided in a 7:3 ratio. Thyroid tissue and blood T-cell repertoires from roughly six Graves' hyperthyroidism patients were also compared in the study. After sampling, hyperthyroidism patients received methimazole starting at 30 mg daily, and ophthalmopathy patients received high-dose intravenous methylprednisolone. According to the paper, TCR Vbeta CDR3 sequencing was carried out on about 140 peripheral blood samples, which came from 40 to 45 ophthalmopathy, roughly 75 hyperthyroidism and approximately 17 progressor patients. Beyond this particular receptor, the publication reports: No statistical method was used to fix the sample size in advance, and group allocation was not hidden from the investigators. During validation, the model predicted progression to ophthalmopathy a median of around six months ahead of onset, with almost 71% sensitivity and 72% to 80% specificity. Most expanded thyroid clonotypes (frequency above 0.001) were also detected in blood, a finding suggesting that blood repertoires may reflect thyroid immune responses. Ophthalmopathy was separated from stable hyperthyroidism by a 13 V-J signature model, with 85% to 90% sensitivity and 81% to 82% specificity obtained in cross-validation and 80%/75% obtained in testing.

The TCR beta CDR3 regions were amplified from RNA transcripts. The TCR CDR3 was subjected to a first round of RT-PCR using the HTBI primer set and the Qiagen OneStep RT-PCR kit. A second multiplex PCR round built the libraries, followed by size selection and purification. Paired-end sequencing of the libraries was performed with 100 bp reads on an Illumina HiSeq2000. Processing in the source paper ran as follows. SOAPnuke was used to process the raw data, with reads discarded if the reads contained adapters or uncalled bases, had a mean Phred below 15, or lacked an exact constant-primer or identifier match. High-quality paired reads were merged with COPE v1.2.5, and unique nucleotide sequences were defined as clonotypes. MiTCR v1.1 was used to align the clonotypes against IMGT TRBV, TRBD and TRBJ reference segments. Analysis was restricted to V-J combinations with a frequency above 0.0001, which covered roughly 99% of repertoires. A TCS score was defined as the ratio of F50 (clonal expansion) to E x V (chaos), with BLOSUM62-based TCRdist applied between CDR3 peptides within each V-J. Welch's t-statistics and random forest reduced 500 to 650 V-J features to 13, which were used in a naive Bayes classifier (R e1071). The Morisita-Horn index was used to measure how similar the thyroid and blood repertoires were. The raw public reads went through TCRdb reprocessing: fastp at Q25, MiXCR clone calling, in-frame beta chains kept. A single entry per CDR3 protein holds the most common genes and DNA from its merged rows. The V and J calls shown here were made by TCRdb, not taken from the authors' results. The table for this sample lists 600,000 to 700,000 distinct CDR3 sequences; roughly 15% of them were counted only once. In total, the top ten clones hold 4% to 5.5% of the sample.

Ophthalmopathy patients had moderately to severely active disease, with a Clinical Activity Score of 3 or more, a NOSPECS grade of 4 or more, and a disease duration of less than 3 months. Any patient with an uncontrolled infection, another autoimmune disease, pregnancy or lactation was excluded. Diagnoses were based on clinical symptoms, serum thyroxine and TRAb, thyroid ultrasound and orbital computed tomography. PBMCs were isolated from about 10 ml of fresh peripheral blood by Ficoll-Paque density gradient centrifugation. Total RNA was extracted with Trizol reagent, and quality was checked on an Agilent 2100 Bioanalyzer. The table lists this clonotype with a few counts. The clone's antigen remains unknown. No base-level quality is on record; no much larger clone is a single base apart. From the germline V gene (reference sequence), CDR1 is SEHNR and CDR2 is FQNEAQ. V drops 8 bases and J drops 7 bases, leaving 15 bases in between. Inclusive of the bounding cysteine and phenylalanine, the CDR3 is 12 residues long. Only the CDR3 DNA stays, 36 bases, in frame from base 1.

Rearrangement joined TRBV7-9 to TRBJ2-7, with the D assignment possibly TRBD1 or TRBD2, given 6 matching bases for each. The receptor was derived from a woman aged 40 to 50 with Graves' ophthalmopathy. The sample was blood. The nucleotide sequence is given as TGTGCCAGCCAAAGGGGGGCTGGGGAGCAGTACTTC. The encoded protein is CASQRGAGEQYF.